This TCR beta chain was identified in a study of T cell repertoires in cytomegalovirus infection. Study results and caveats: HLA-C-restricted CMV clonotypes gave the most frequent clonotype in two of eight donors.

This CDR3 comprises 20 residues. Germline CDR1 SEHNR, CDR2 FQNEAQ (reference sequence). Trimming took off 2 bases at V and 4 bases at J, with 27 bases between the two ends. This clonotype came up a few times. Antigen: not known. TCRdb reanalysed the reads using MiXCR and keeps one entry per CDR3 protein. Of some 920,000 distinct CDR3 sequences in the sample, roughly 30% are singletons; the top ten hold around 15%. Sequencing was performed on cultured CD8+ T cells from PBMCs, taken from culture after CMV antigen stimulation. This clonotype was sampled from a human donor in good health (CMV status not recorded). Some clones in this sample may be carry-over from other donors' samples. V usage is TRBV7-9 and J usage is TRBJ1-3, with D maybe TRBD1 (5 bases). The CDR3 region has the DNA TGTGCCAGCAGCTTAAACGTCGGTGACAGTAGAATGGAATCCGGAAACACCATATATTTT. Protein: CASSLNVGDSRMESGNTIYF.